Listed below are T cell receptor beta chains from one sample, sequenced in a study of T cell repertoires in cytomegalovirus infection. Using its own MiXCR run on the reads, TCRdb lists one record per CDR3 protein. The data show around 530,000 distinct CDR3 sequences, 16% seen once. The sample consisted of CD8+ T cells from PBMCs. These receptors were taken from a human donor in good health (CMV status not recorded). Some clones in this sample may be carry-over from other donors' samples. The CDR3 runs from the conserved cysteine through the conserved F or W. The order of the fields is CDR3 DNA, CDR3 protein, clone size, V gene, J gene, D gene. A D gene is named only where the DNA matches it firmly. Some rows mark clone size as missing; the rest say once, few, many or name a class of expanded clone.

CDR3 DNA: TGTGCCAGCAGCCAGGTCGACAGGGACCCTGAAGCTTTCTTT
CDR3 protein: CASSQVDRDPEAFF
clone size: many
V gene: TRBV7-8
J gene: TRBJ1-1
D gene: TRBD1

CDR3 DNA: TGTGCAGTCGGGCGGGGTGATTCCTACGAGCAGTACTTC
CDR3 protein: CAVGRGDSYEQYF
clone size: many
V gene: TRBV10-3
J gene: TRBJ2-7
D gene: -

CDR3 DNA: TGTGCCAGCAGTTTGGGCCTACGGACTGAAGCTTTCTTT
CDR3 protein: CASSLGLRTEAFF
clone size: many
V gene: TRBV12-3/TRBV12-4
J gene: TRBJ1-1
D gene: -

CDR3 DNA: TGTGCCAGCAGCGGAGCGGGATTCAATGAGCAGTTCTTC
CDR3 protein: CASSGAGFNEQFF
clone size: -
V gene: TRBV11-3
J gene: TRBJ2-1
D gene: TRBD2

CDR3 DNA: TGCAGCGTTACTACTAGCGGGAGGGGCTCCTACGAGCAGTACTTC
CDR3 protein: CSVTTSGRGSYEQYF
clone size: few
V gene: TRBV29-1
J gene: TRBJ2-7
D gene: TRBD2

CDR3 DNA: TGTGCCAGCAGCTTCCCAGGGGACCAACTTTACAATGAGCAGTTCTTC
CDR3 protein: CASSFPGDQLYNEQFF
clone size: many
V gene: TRBV7-9
J gene: TRBJ2-1
D gene: -

CDR3 DNA: TGTGCCAGCACCTTCAGGGCCTCCGACTATGGCTACACCTTC
CDR3 protein: CASTFRASDYGYTF
clone size: many
V gene: TRBV7-9
J gene: TRBJ1-2
D gene: -

CDR3 DNA: TGTGCCAGCAGCGTAGGTGGGGCCGGAGATACGCAGTATTTT
CDR3 protein: CASSVGGAGDTQYF
clone size: -
V gene: TRBV9
J gene: TRBJ2-3
D gene: -

CDR3 DNA: TGTGCCATCGGGTACGCAGGTAGCACAGATACGCAGTATTTT
CDR3 protein: CAIGYAGSTDTQYF
clone size: few
V gene: TRBV24-1
J gene: TRBJ2-3
D gene: -

CDR3 DNA: TGTGCCAGCAGTTTCTTAGGGGGATCGAACACCGGGGAGCTGTTTTTT
CDR3 protein: CASSFLGGSNTGELFF
clone size: many
V gene: TRBV27
J gene: TRBJ2-2
D gene: -

CDR3 DNA: TGTGCCAGCAGCCTTCTTGACCGCACATACACCTACGAGCAGTACTTC
CDR3 protein: CASSLLDRTYTYEQYF
clone size: many
V gene: TRBV12-3/TRBV12-4
J gene: TRBJ2-7
D gene: -

CDR3 DNA: TGTGCCACCAGTGACCTACAAGCGGGAGATACGCAGTATTTT
CDR3 protein: CATSDLQAGDTQYF
clone size: many
V gene: TRBV24-1
J gene: TRBJ2-3
D gene: -

CDR3 DNA: TGTGCCACCAGCAGAGATATTGGTCGGGGGGACAAAAACATTCAGTACTTC
CDR3 protein: CATSRDIGRGDKNIQYF
clone size: -
V gene: TRBV15
J gene: TRBJ2-4
D gene: TRBD2

CDR3 DNA: TGTGCCAGCAGCTCCCGGGACAGGGGGCTGAATGGCTACACCTTC
CDR3 protein: CASSSRDRGLNGYTF
clone size: many
V gene: TRBV7-9
J gene: TRBJ1-2
D gene: TRBD1

CDR3 DNA: TGCAGTGCTAGAGGGGCAGGGCTCGGCAATGAGCAGTTCTTC
CDR3 protein: CSARGAGLGNEQFF
clone size: -
V gene: TRBV20-1
J gene: TRBJ2-1
D gene: -

CDR3 DNA: TGTGCCAGCAGCCCCGGAGGGGGGTCCCCCTACGAGCAGTACTTC
CDR3 protein: CASSPGGGSPYEQYF
clone size: many
V gene: TRBV7-9
J gene: TRBJ2-7
D gene: -

CDR3 DNA: TGTGCCAGCAGTCCAGGGGGGGGCACTGCTGGCTACACCTTC
CDR3 protein: CASSPGGGTAGYTF
clone size: many
V gene: TRBV12-3/TRBV12-4
J gene: TRBJ1-2
D gene: TRBD1

CDR3 DNA: TGCGCCAGCAGCGAAGAAGAACTAGCGGGAGCTGGGGCCAACGTCCTGACTTTC
CDR3 protein: CASSEEELAGAGANVLTF
clone size: many
V gene: TRBV4-1
J gene: TRBJ2-6
D gene: TRBD2